These 22 T cell receptor beta chains were sequenced from one sample in a study of blood T cell repertoires in COVID-19. Clones were sequenced by immunoSEQ multiplex PCR, and TCRdb holds only the in-frame ones, with some missing. The table lists about 99,000 clones, 75% to 90% of them singletons, with 20% to 30% in the top ten. The sequencing input was peripheral blood. The source is a man in his sixties with acute or convalescent COVID-19.

The chain uses TRBV19 and TRBJ2-7; the D gene is possibly TRBD1 (5 bases). The CDR3 runs 15 residues. Germline V gene sequence: CDR1 LNHDA, CDR2 SQIVND (reference sequence). The ends were cut back, 3 bases at V and 2 bases at J, with 14 bases in the middle. The CDR3 region is CASSISQGGTYEQYF. The DNA for the CDR3 is TGTGCCAGTAGTATTAGCCAGGGTGGGACCTACGAGCAGTACTTC.

This rearrangement joins TRBV24-1 to TRBJ1-5, with D uncertain. V was pared by 1 base and J by 6 bases, with 6 bases between. The CDR3 has 13 residues. Germline assignment: CDR1 KGHDR and CDR2 SFDVKD. The CDR3 DNA is TGTGCCACCAGTGATTTTGAGGGTCAGCCCCAGCATTTT. Its protein product is CATSDFEGQPQHF.

The rearrangement joins TRBV18 to TRBJ2-3; D gene unclear. Deletions cut 4 bases from V and 5 bases from J, with 7 bases between. The CDR3 has 12 amino acids. CDR1 is KGHSH, CDR2 LQKENI, per germline. CDR3 DNA: TGTGCCAGCTCACGCCTCGGAGATACGCAGTATTTT. This encodes CASSRLGDTQYF. Filled out from reference TRBV18 and TRBJ2-3, the complete variable domain reads NAGVMQNPRHLVRRRGQEARLRCSPMKGHSHVYWYRQLPEEGLKFMVYLQKENIIDESGMPKERFSAEFPKEGPSILRIQQVVRGDSAAYFCASSRLGDTQYFGPGTRLTVL.

The gene calls are TRBV5-5 and TRBJ1-5; D is perhaps TRBD1 (5 bases). Germline assignment: CDR1 SGHKS and CDR2 YYEKEE (reference sequence). Trimming pared 4 bases from V and 6 bases from J, leaving 23 bases between. This CDR3 comprises 17 residues. CDR3 residues: CASSPLGGGLGSQPQHF. CDR3 sequence (DNA): TGTGCCAGCAGCCCCCTCGGGGGAGGGCTGGGTAGTCAGCCCCAGCATTTT.

This clone was detected a few times. This sequence joins TRBV2 and TRBJ1-2, with 7 nucleotides matching TRBD1. This CDR3 is 15 amino acids long. With V trimmed by 6 bases and J by 3 bases, 10 bases remained unmatched. Germline V lookup: CDR1 SNHLY, CDR2 FYNNEI. The DNA for the CDR3 is TGTGCCAGCAGACCCGACAGGGTCGTAGACTATGGCTACACCTTC. It specifies CASRPDRVVDYGYTF. The full variable domain, its missing parts supplied by reference TRBV2 and TRBJ1-2, is EPEVTQTPSHQVTQMGQEVILRCVPISNHLYFYWYRQILGQKVEFLVSFYNNEISEKSEIFDDQFSVERPDGSNFTLKIRSTKLEDSAMYFCASRPDRVVDYGYTFGSGTRLTVV.

CDR3 in amino acids: CATTVLNYGYTF. CDR3 nucleotides: TGTGCCACCACAGTGCTGAACTATGGCTACACCTTC. The chain combines TRBV6-5 with TRBJ1-2; unclear D gene. The V end lost 10 bases, the J end lost 2 bases, and 11 bases lay between the germline ends. The CDR3 extends over 12 amino acids. Germline CDR1 is MNHEY and CDR2 is SVGAGI.

The CDR3 DNA follows: TGTGCCAGCAGCCCTGGGCCCCAGGCTAAGGAGCAGTACGTC. The encoded protein is CASSPGPQAKEQYV. The chain recombines TRBV11-3 with TRBJ2-7, with no clear D. Germline V lookup: CDR1 SGHNT, CDR2 YENEEA. This CDR3 comprises 14 residues. Between the trimmed V and J ends, which lost 5 bases and 7 bases, there was a span of 18 bases.

The chain uses TRBV7-8 and TRBJ1-1; perhaps TRBD1 as D (5 bases). The CDR3 loop spans 13 amino acids. Germline CDR1 reads SGHVS; CDR2 reads FQNEAQ. V dropped 2 bases and J dropped 4 bases, with 8 bases sitting between them. Here the CDR3 DNA reads TGTGCCAGCAGCTTACGGCAGGGCACTGAAGCTTTCTTT. It specifies CASSLRQGTEAFF.

The chain carries TRBV29-1 and TRBJ2-3; 16 nucleotides agree with TRBD2. Germline-derived CDR1 and CDR2 are SQVTM and ANQGSEA. CDR3 size: 14 residues. The V and J ends lost 7 bases and 11 bases, in that order; junction bases with no gene match: 9. CDR3 nucleotides: TGCAGCGCAGGGACTAGCGGGAGGGTTCGGGGGCAGTATTTT. Residues: CSAGTSGRVRGQYF.

J is TRBJ2-1 and V is TRBV24-1, with TRBD2 matching 11 bases. This CDR3 is 16 amino acids long. The germline CDR1 and CDR2 sequences are KGHDR and SFDVKD. With V trimmed by 5 bases and J by 7 bases, 9 bases remained unmatched. CDR3 sequence reads: CATSAILAGGINEQFF. The CDR3 DNA is TGTGCCACCAGTGCTATCCTAGCGGGAGGTATAAATGAGCAGTTCTTC.

CDR3 region: CASSGYNSYGYTF. DNA of the CDR3: TGTGCCAGCAGTGGCTACAACAGCTATGGCTACACCTTC. The V gene is TRBV6-4, the J gene TRBJ1-2; D remains ambiguous. The CDR3 is made up of 13 amino acids. The germline CDR1 and CDR2 sequences are MRHNA and SNTAGT. Deletions cut 4 bases from V and 4 bases from J, with 10 bases between.

CDR3 sequence reads: CAWSVRGINYGYTF. The CDR3, as DNA: TGTGCCTGGAGTGTACGAGGAATTAACTATGGCTACACCTTC. This chain uses TRBV30 with TRBJ1-2; D is uncertain. V was clipped by 0 bases and J by 1 base, with 9 bases between them. Germline loops: CDR1 GTSNPN, CDR2 SVGIG (reference sequence). The CDR3 totals 14 residues.

The J gene is TRBJ1-5, the V gene TRBV24-1; 7 bases agree with TRBD1. The CDR3 has 15 residues. The germline CDR1 and CDR2 sequences are KGHDR and SFDVKD. Trimming removed 3 bases from V and 4 bases from J; junction bases left unmatched: 5. The CDR3 protein is CATSDPGTANQPQHF. CDR3 coding DNA: TGTGCCACCAGTGATCCTGGGACAGCTAATCAGCCCCAGCATTTT.

The chain carries TRBV6-5 and TRBJ1-2; D gene unclear. Germline assignment: CDR1 MNHEY and CDR2 SVGAGI. CDR3 length equals 11 residues. The germline V and J ends were trimmed by 4 bases and 5 bases, with 5 bases remaining between them. CDR3 sequence: CASSSLYGYTF. In DNA, the CDR3 is TGTGCCAGCAGTTCCTTGTATGGCTACACCTTC.

This rearrangement joins TRBV24-1 to TRBJ2-5; the match to TRBD1 covers 7 bases. CDR1 is KGHDR, CDR2 SFDVKD, per germline. V lost 0 bases and J lost 0; bases outside the gene matches: 0. The CDR3 loop spans 15 amino acids. Here the CDR3 reads CATSDLGQDQETQYF. DNA of the CDR3: TGTGCCACCAGTGATTTGGGACAGGACCAAGAGACCCAGTACTTC.

The chain uses TRBV7-2 and TRBJ2-1; D is possibly TRBD2 (5 bases). The germline V and J ends were trimmed by 3 bases and 5 bases, with 8 bases remaining between them. This CDR3 has 13 residues. The germline CDR1 and CDR2 sequences are SGHTA and FQGNSA. The chain's CDR3 is CASSFGINNEQFF. The CDR3 DNA reads TGTGCCAGCAGCTTCGGGATTAACAATGAGCAGTTCTTC.

This sequence joins TRBV9 and TRBJ1-2; 7 bases are a match to TRBD1. V lost 0 bases and J lost 4; bases outside the gene matches: 6. The CDR3 runs to 15 residues. The germline V gene has CDR1 SGDLS and CDR2 YYNGEE. The CDR3 sequence is CASSVGTGESYGYTF. Written as DNA, the CDR3 is TGTGCCAGCAGCGTAGGCACAGGGGAGTCCTATGGCTACACCTTC.

This chain links TRBV10-1 with TRBJ2-1; 10 positions agree with TRBD2. Trimming took 10 bases from V and 8 from J; bases not matched to a gene: 8. The CDR3 sequence is 13 residues long. Germline CDR1 is WNHNN and CDR2 is SYGVQD (reference sequence). The CDR3 bases are TGCGCCACCAAGGGACTAGCGTCGGATGAGCAGTTCTTC. As protein: CATKGLASDEQFF.

This chain links TRBV5-4 with TRBJ2-1, with a tentative D call TRBD2 (5 bases). The CDR3 consists of 16 residues. V shed 4 bases and J shed 1 base, with 15 bases lying between them. The germline V gene encodes CDR1 SGHNT and CDR2 YYREEE (reference sequence). Here the CDR3 reads CASSPPGGESYNEQFF. CDR3 in DNA: TGTGCCAGCAGCCCCCCTGGTGGGGAGTCCTACAATGAGCAGTTCTTC.

V and J are TRBV11-1 and TRBJ2-7; a weak D match, TRBD1 (6 bases). From germline, CDR1 is SGHAT and CDR2 FQDESV (reference sequence). The V end lost 3 bases, the J end lost 5 bases, and 14 bases lay between the germline ends. This CDR3 is built from 14 residues. CDR3 residues: CASSLGHPENEQYF. As DNA, the CDR3 is TGTGCCAGCAGCTTGGGACATCCGGAGAACGAGCAGTACTTC.

This chain joins TRBV4-1 and TRBJ2-1; D call uncertain. The ends were cut back, 1 base at V and 8 bases at J, with 6 bases in the middle. CDR3 length: 12 amino acids. The V gene's germline CDR1 is MGHRA and CDR2 YSYEKL. The CDR3 here is CASSQVRHEQFF. DNA for the CDR3: TGCGCCAGCAGCCAAGTTCGTCATGAGCAGTTCTTC.

V gene TRBV5-1 combines with J gene TRBJ2-1, with a tentative D call TRBD2 (5 bases). The germline CDR1 and CDR2 sequences are SGHRS and YFSETQ. The germline V and J ends were trimmed by 4 bases and 5 bases, with 13 bases remaining between them. This CDR3 contains 14 residues. CDR3 protein: CASSSPGSNNEQFF. As DNA, the CDR3 is TGCGCCAGCAGCAGCCCGGGATCCAACAATGAGCAGTTCTTC.